This T cell receptor beta chain originates from a study of T cell responses to AZD1222 COVID-19 vaccine. Only a few counts were recorded for this clone. Measured with immunoSEQ multiplex PCR; TCRdb has only the in-frame clones, and not every one. The data contain 72,000 or so clones, over 85% of them singletons. CDR3 length: 13 amino acids. Trimming stripped 2 bases from V and 7 bases from J, with 11 bases between. Germline CDR1 MNHNS, CDR2 SASEGT. The J gene is TRBJ1-2, the V gene TRBV6-1; D not certain. This specimen consisted of peripheral blood, obtained on day 0 of AZD1222 vaccination. The TCR originated in an adult in good health. The CDR3 DNA is TGTGCCAGCAGTGAATCCGATCAACGTGGCTACACCTTC. Protein sequence: CASSESDQRGYTF.